Detailed here is one T cell receptor (beta chain). Its antigen remains unidentified. The sample comes from a study of graft-versus-host responses after intestinal transplantation. Findings and limits, study-wide: Among recipient marrow samples, GvH clones were found; some appeared first in ileum or blood. Levels of circulating GvH clones at their peak were associated with early post-transplant HvG declines. Allografts carried high graft-versus-host to host-versus-graft clonal ratios in patients having graft-donor T cell macrochimerism.

Germline V gene sequence: CDR1 LNHNV, CDR2 YYDKDF (reference sequence). The V end was cut by 0 bases, the J end by 2 bases, with 12 bases between. CDR3 length equals 16 residues. Using immunoSEQ multiplex PCR, the repertoire was profiled, and TCRdb retains in-frame clones only, with some absent. The sample has around 17,000 clones, approximately 79% seen once. Investigators treated the graft tissue so that it released intraepithelial and lamina propria lymphocytes. The chain uses TRBV15 and TRBJ2-3; possible D gene TRBD1, 5 bases. The sequence was collected from a human patient who received an intestinal transplant, so some T cells may come from the graft donor. The starting material was ileum tissue, obtained about 430 days after intestinal transplant. This chain's CDR3 is CATSRDPKGPTDTQYF. The CDR3 coding sequence is TGTGCCACCAGCAGAGACCCCAAGGGGCCCACAGATACGCAGTATTTT.